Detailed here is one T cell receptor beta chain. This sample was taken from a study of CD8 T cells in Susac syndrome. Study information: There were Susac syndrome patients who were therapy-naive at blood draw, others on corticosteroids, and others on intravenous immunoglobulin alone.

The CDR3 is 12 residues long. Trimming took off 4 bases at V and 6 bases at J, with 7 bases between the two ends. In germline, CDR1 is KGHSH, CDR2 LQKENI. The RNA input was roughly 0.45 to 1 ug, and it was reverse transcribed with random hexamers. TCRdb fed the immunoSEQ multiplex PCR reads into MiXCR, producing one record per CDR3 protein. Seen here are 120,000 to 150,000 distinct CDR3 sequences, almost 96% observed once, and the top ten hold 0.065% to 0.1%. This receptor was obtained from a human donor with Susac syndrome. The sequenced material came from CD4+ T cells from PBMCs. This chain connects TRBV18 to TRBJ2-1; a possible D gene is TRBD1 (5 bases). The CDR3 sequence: CASSQDTNEQFF. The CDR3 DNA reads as TGTGCCAGCTCACAGGACACCAATGAGCAGTTCTTC.